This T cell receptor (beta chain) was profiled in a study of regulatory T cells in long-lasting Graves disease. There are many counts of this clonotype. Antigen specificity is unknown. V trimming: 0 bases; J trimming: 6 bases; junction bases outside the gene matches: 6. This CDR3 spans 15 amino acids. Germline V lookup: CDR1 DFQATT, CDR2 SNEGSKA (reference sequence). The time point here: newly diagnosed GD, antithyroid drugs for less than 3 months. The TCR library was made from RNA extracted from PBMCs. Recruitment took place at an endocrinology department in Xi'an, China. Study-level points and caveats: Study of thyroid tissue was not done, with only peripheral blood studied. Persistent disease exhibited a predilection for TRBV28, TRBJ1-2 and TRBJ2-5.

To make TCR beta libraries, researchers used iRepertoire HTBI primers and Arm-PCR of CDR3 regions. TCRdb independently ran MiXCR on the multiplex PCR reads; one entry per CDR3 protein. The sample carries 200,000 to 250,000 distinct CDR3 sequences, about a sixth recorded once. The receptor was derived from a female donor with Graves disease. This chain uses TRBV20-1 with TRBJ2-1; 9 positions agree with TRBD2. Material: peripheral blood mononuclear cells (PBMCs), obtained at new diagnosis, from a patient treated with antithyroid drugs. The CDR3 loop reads CSARDTSGPFNEQFF. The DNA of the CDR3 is TGCAGTGCTAGAGATACTAGCGGGCCCTTCAATGAGCAGTTCTTC.